This T cell receptor (beta chain) is from a study of T-cell reconstitution after alpha-beta-depleted transplantation in children. Preparing the TCRbeta library involved the use of unique molecular identifiers. One entry per CDR3 protein, called by TCRdb with MiXCR from the PCR reads. The sample carries about 200,000 distinct CDR3 sequences, roughly 8.3% recorded once. Germline V gives CDR1 DFQATT, CDR2 SNEGSKA (reference sequence). V lost 1 base to trimming and J lost 5 bases; unmatched junction nucleotides: 7. The CDR3 is 17 amino acids. This clonotype appeared a few times. Its antigen is not known. Notes on the study in general: Diversity and T-cell counts at one year after transplant derived mostly from new T cells.

This receptor was taken from a male patient aged 2 to 10 who had a stem cell transplant for acute myeloid leukemia, so the T cells may come from the graft donor. The chain recombines TRBV20-1 with TRBJ2-1; TRBD2 aligns across 14 bases. Sequencing used PBMCs, mostly from graft donor cells, obtained 360 days after TCRalphabeta/CD19-depleted stem cell transplant. The CDR3 nucleotides read TGCAGTGCTAGAGGGGGGCGGACTAGCGGGAGGAACAATGAGCAGTTCTTC. Its protein is CSARGGRTSGRNNEQFF.